Listed below are T cell receptor beta chains from one sample, sequenced in a study of cytomegalovirus exposure and HLA in healthy donors. Profiling relied on immunoSEQ multiplex PCR, and the TCRdb table lists in-frame clones only, not all of them. Of 110,000 to 150,000 clones in the sample, roughly nine tenths were seen once. Source material: PBMCs. These receptors were obtained from a man aged 18 to 29 in good health and CMV-seronegative. The CDR3 runs from the conserved cysteine through the conserved F or W.

cdr3_aa | v_call
CASSQETATPSYEQYF | TRBV4-2
CASSLIDRSAGEQYF | TRBV5-4
CASFSHRGSTDTQYF | TRBV28
CSVEGDRPYGYTF | TRBV29-1
CASSRTGQGAIYEQYF | TRBV18
CASSSLGLNSPLHF | TRBV7-9
CAIRGGPTDTQYF | TRBV10-3
CASSLAGGLNTEAFF | TRBV7-2
CASRSRTSGRADQYF | TRBV28
CASSPGHSYEQYF | TRBV28